Below, 22 T cell receptor beta chains from the same sample are listed, as sequenced in a study of cytomegalovirus exposure and HLA in healthy donors. The PCR made use of 60 Vbeta and 13 Jbeta primers. Data came from immunoSEQ multiplex PCR; TCRdb stores just in-frame clones and leaves some out. The sample shows approximately 170,000 clones, roughly 85% of them seen only once. Sample: PBMCs. These receptor sequences come from a boy aged 2 to 10 in good health and CMV-seronegative.

V and J are TRBV5-1 and TRBJ2-7, with 9 bases lining up with TRBD1. Unmatched junction bases numbered 14, after V lost 4 bases and J lost 6 bases. The germline CDR1 and CDR2 sequences are SGHRS and YFSETQ. This CDR3 is 16 amino acids long. The CDR3 here is CASSDRAGTGSGEQYF. In DNA, the CDR3 is TGCGCCAGCAGCGATCGAGCCGGGACAGGGTCCGGCGAGCAGTACTTC.

The V call is TRBV19, the J call TRBJ2-7; 10 nucleotides align to TRBD2. Unmatched junction bases numbered 6, after V lost 4 bases and J lost 6 bases. Germline V CDR1 and CDR2: LNHDA, SQIVND (reference sequence). This CDR3 has 14 amino acids. The CDR3 loop reads CASSRAGGIGEQYF. CDR3 DNA sequence: TGTGCCAGTAGTAGAGCGGGAGGGATCGGCGAGCAGTACTTC.

The chain joins TRBV7-9 to TRBJ2-1; 9 bases are shared with TRBD2. Germline CDR1 reads SEHNR; CDR2 reads FQNEAQ (reference sequence). This CDR3 comprises 14 residues. The V and J ends lost 6 bases and 5 bases, in that order; junction bases with no gene match: 5. This CDR3 is CASRGLAVDNEQFF. The CDR3 DNA sequence: TGTGCCAGCAGGGGACTAGCTGTAGACAATGAGCAGTTCTTC.

This sequence joins TRBV29-1 and TRBJ1-3, with 7 positions matching TRBD1. CDR1 is SQVTM and CDR2 is ANQGSEA in the germline V gene. CDR3 length equals 13 residues. Losses at the gene ends were 4 bases for V and 2 bases for J; bases not matched to a gene: 2. This chain's CDR3 is CSVAGGTGNTIYF. DNA of the CDR3: TGCAGCGTTGCAGGGGGAACTGGAAACACCATATATTTT.

The chain employs TRBV4-2 and TRBJ2-1; 12 nucleotides match TRBD2. Germline-derived CDR1 and CDR2 are LGHNA and YNFKEQ. The CDR3 spans 22 residues. V gave up 4 bases and J gave up 1 base; unmatched junction bases: 20. CDR3 sequence reads: CASSPAPFGLAGGLGSYNEQFF. In DNA, the CDR3 is TGTGCCAGCAGCCCCGCCCCTTTTGGGCTAGCGGGGGGGCTGGGGTCCTACAATGAGCAGTTCTTC.

The CDR3 sequence is CASSLVAGPVGTGELFF. In DNA, the CDR3 is TGCGCCAGCAGCTTGGTAGCGGGACCGGTCGGAACCGGGGAGCTGTTTTTT. This chain joins TRBV5-1 and TRBJ2-2, with 8 bases identical to TRBD2. Unmatched junction bases numbered 9, after V lost 0 bases and J lost 5 bases. The CDR3 consists of 17 residues. From germline, CDR1 is SGHRS and CDR2 YFSETQ.

The V gene is TRBV5-1, the J gene TRBJ2-3; 9 bases are a match to TRBD1. The V and J ends lost 4 bases and 2 bases, in that order; junction bases with no gene match: 5. From germline, CDR1 is SGHRS and CDR2 YFSETQ. The CDR3 has 15 amino acids. CDR3 nucleotide sequence: TGCGCCAGCAGCCTCGGGACAGGGTTCACAGATACGCAGTATTTT. Protein product: CASSLGTGFTDTQYF.

This rearrangement joins TRBV18 to TRBJ2-7, with 8 bases aligning to TRBD1. Looked up from germline, CDR1 is KGHSH and CDR2 is LQKENI. V gave up 6 bases and J gave up 3 bases; unmatched junction bases: 10. CDR3 length: 15 residues. CDR3 loop: CASSPRGRPGYEQYV. The DNA for the CDR3 is TGTGCCAGCTCCCCCAGGGGGCGCCCCGGCTACGAGCAGTACGTC.

The chain is built from TRBV19 and TRBJ2-2, with 8 bases matching TRBD1. Germline V lookup: CDR1 LNHDA, CDR2 SQIVND (reference sequence). J lost 1 base, V lost 6 bases, and 7 bases had no gene match. The CDR3 sequence is 16 residues long. The chain's CDR3 is CASRLSGTGNTGELFF. Here the CDR3 DNA reads TGTGCCAGTAGACTTTCCGGGACAGGGAACACCGGGGAGCTGTTTTTT.

The chain links TRBV7-8 to TRBJ2-7; TRBD1 matches at 10 bases. This CDR3 has 17 amino acids. Germline loops: CDR1 SGHVS, CDR2 FQNEAQ. The V segment lost 3 bases and the J segment 2 bases; nucleotides outside the gene matches: 10. The DNA for the CDR3 is TGTGCCAGCAGCTTTCTAAATCGGGACAGGGGTACCTACGAGCAGTACGTC. It specifies CASSFLNRDRGTYEQYV.

The chain links TRBV2 to TRBJ2-7; the match to TRBD1 covers 7 bases. The germline V gene encodes CDR1 SNHLY and CDR2 FYNNEI. V lost 5 bases and J lost 2; bases outside the gene matches: 12. CDR3 length: 16 residues. The CDR3: CASSLNRGWVTYEQYF. CDR3 in DNA: TGTGCCAGCAGTTTGAACAGGGGATGGGTTACCTACGAGCAGTACTTC.

For this clone: Germline and junction disagree at one end, which may indicate a read error. The V gene is TRBV7-7, the J gene TRBJ2-5; no definite D call. The CDR3 contains 15 residues. Germline V gives CDR1 SSHAT, CDR2 FNYEAQ (reference sequence). CDR3 protein: CASSFGPEAQETQYF. Here the CDR3 DNA reads TGTGCTAGCAGCTTTGGCCCCGAGGCCCAAGAGACCCAGTACTTC. Using reference TRBV7-7 and TRBJ2-5 for the parts outside the CDR3, the full variable domain is GAGVSQSPRYKVTKRGQDVTLRCDPISSHATLYWYQQALGQGPEFLTYFNYEAQPDKSGLPSDRFSAERPEGSISTLTIQRTEQRDSAMYRCASSFGPEAQETQYFGPGTRLLVL.

In this sample, this clone turned up once. The V call is TRBV7-2, the J call TRBJ1-6, with a possible D match to TRBD1 (5 bases). V lost 5 bases and J 0 bases, leaving 20 bases between the germline ends. The CDR3 covers 19 residues. The V gene's germline CDR1 is SGHTA and CDR2 FQGNSA. Written as DNA, the CDR3 is TGTGCCAGCAGCCTAGAGACGGGACTTTTGAGCTCCTATAATTCACCCCTCCACTTT. Protein sequence: CASSLETGLLSSYNSPLHF. The full variable domain, rest sourced from reference TRBV7-2 and TRBJ1-6, is GAGVSQSPSNKVTEKGKDVELRCDPISGHTALYWYRQSLGQGLEFLIYFQGNSAPDKSGLPSDRFSAERTGGSVSTLTIQRTQQEDSAVYLCASSLETGLLSSYNSPLHFGNGTRLTVT.

The gene calls are TRBV15 and TRBJ1-1; D unresolved. The CDR3 has 15 amino acids. The germline V gene has CDR1 LNHNV and CDR2 YYDKDF (reference sequence). The V and J ends lost 2 bases and 1 base respectively, with 11 bases between them. The CDR3 loop reads CATSRPSGGNTEAFF. The CDR3 nucleotides read TGTGCCACCAGCAGACCCTCCGGCGGGAACACTGAAGCTTTCTTT.

For this clone: The conserved closing phenylalanine or tryptophan is absent in this CDR3, likely reflecting a read error. No DNA is shown, since the ends of the CDR3 on it are uncertain; the CDR3 is the one TCRdb lists. The chain recombines TRBV29-1 with TRBJ1-6; the table's D gene call, TRBD1, was not cross checked with the DNA. Germline CDR1 reads SQVTM; CDR2 reads ANQGSEA. The length of the CDR3 is 15 amino acids, counting both ends. The CDR3: CSVRHPGTGDKFTPL.

The chain has TRBV7-6 and TRBJ2-2, with D unclear. V was trimmed by 2 bases and J by 4 bases, leaving 8 bases between them. In germline, CDR1 is SGHVS, CDR2 FNYEAQ. The CDR3 is made up of 14 amino acids. CDR3 amino acids: CASSLSAGTGELFF. The CDR3, as DNA: TGTGCCAGCAGCTTATCGGCAGGCACCGGGGAGCTGTTTTTT.

This chain links TRBV10-3 with TRBJ2-1; TRBD2 matches at 7 bases. The germline gives CDR1 ENHRY, CDR2 SYGVKD. The ends lost 2 bases at V and 8 bases at J; junction bases unmatched: 0. The CDR3 extends over 12 amino acids. CDR3 DNA: TGTGCCATCAGTGAGGGGGGGGATGAGCAGTTCTTC. Translating it yields CAISEGGDEQFF.

The rearrangement uses TRBV2 and TRBJ1-5; 8 bases agree with TRBD1. The ends lost 5 bases at V and 4 bases at J; junction bases unmatched: 1. The CDR3 spans 13 residues. Germline assignment: CDR1 SNHLY and CDR2 FYNNEI. The CDR3 reads CASSRQGNQPQHF. DNA for the CDR3: TGTGCCAGCAGTCGACAGGGGAATCAGCCCCAGCATTTT.

The rearrangement joins TRBV29-1 to TRBJ2-3, with 9 bases fitting TRBD2. V lost 5 bases and J lost 2; bases outside the gene matches: 14. CDR1 SQVTM and CDR2 ANQGSEA come from the germline V gene. CDR3 size: 17 residues. CDR3 in amino acids: CSVSGSASGDSTDTQYF. CDR3 DNA sequence: TGCAGCGTTTCCGGGTCGGCTAGCGGGGACTCCACAGATACGCAGTATTTT.

The chain recombines TRBV23-1 with TRBJ2-1; 7 bases fit TRBD2. Being an ORF, TRBV23-1 has a function that is uncertain. V trimming: 9 bases; J trimming: 8 bases; junction bases outside the gene matches: 19. CDR3 size: 16 residues. The CDR3 reads CARGGSPGWTCDEQFF. The CDR3 nucleotides read TGCGCCAGGGGGGGGTCGCCGGGGTGGACGTGTGATGAGCAGTTCTTC.

This clone occurred a few times. The rearrangement links TRBV25-1 to TRBJ2-3; 8 positions match TRBD2. J was trimmed by 0 bases and V by 1 base; bases with no gene match: 0. The CDR3 runs 15 residues. The germline V gene has CDR1 MGHDK and CDR2 SYGVNS. The CDR3 sequence is CASSELAGSTDTQYF. DNA for the CDR3: TGTGCCAGCAGTGAATTAGCGGGAAGCACAGATACGCAGTATTTT.

This CDR3 is CASSGTGGNQPQHF. DNA for the CDR3: TGTGCCAGCAGCGGGACAGGGGGCAATCAGCCCCAGCATTTT. This chain connects TRBV6-5 to TRBJ1-5, with TRBD1 matching 10 bases. V shed 6 bases, J shed 2 bases, and the junction held 1 base outside the gene matches. This CDR3 contains 14 residues. Germline assignment: CDR1 MNHEY and CDR2 SVGAGI.